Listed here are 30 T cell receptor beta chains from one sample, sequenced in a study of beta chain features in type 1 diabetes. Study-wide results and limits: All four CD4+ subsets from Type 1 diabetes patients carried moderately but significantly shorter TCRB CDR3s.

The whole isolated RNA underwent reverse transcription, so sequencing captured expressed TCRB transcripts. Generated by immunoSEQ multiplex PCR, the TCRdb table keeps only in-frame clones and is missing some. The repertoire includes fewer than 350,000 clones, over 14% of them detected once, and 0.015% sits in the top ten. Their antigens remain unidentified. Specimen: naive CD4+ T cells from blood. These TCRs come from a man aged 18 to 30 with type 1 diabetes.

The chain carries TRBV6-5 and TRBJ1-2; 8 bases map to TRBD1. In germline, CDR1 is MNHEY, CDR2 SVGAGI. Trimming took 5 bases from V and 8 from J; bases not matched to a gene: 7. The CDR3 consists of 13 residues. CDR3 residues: CASSRTGLEGYTF. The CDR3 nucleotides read TGTGCCAGCAGTCGGACAGGGTTAGAGGGCTACACCTTC.

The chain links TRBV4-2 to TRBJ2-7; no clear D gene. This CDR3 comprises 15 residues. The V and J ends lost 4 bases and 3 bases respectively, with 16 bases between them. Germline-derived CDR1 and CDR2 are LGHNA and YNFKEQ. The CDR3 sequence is CASSLLPNADYEQYF. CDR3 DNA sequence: TGTGCCAGCAGCCTACTCCCCAATGCTGACTACGAGCAGTACTTC.

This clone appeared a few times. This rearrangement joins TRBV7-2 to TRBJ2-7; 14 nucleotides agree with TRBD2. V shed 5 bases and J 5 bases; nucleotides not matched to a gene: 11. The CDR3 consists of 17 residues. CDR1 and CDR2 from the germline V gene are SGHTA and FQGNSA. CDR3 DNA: TGTGCCAGCAGCACACGACTAGCGGGAGGGCGGAGAGACGAGCAGTACTTC. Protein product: CASSTRLAGGRRDEQYF.

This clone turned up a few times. CDR3 DNA: TGTGCCAGCAGTGGGGACAGCTACGAGCAGTACTTC. It yields the protein CASSGDSYEQYF. The gene calls are TRBV2 and TRBJ2-7; 7 bases line up with TRBD1. The V gene's germline CDR1 is SNHLY and CDR2 FYNNEI. This CDR3 spans 12 amino acids. Germline trimming cut 4 bases from V and 3 bases from J; bases unmatched to any gene: 0.

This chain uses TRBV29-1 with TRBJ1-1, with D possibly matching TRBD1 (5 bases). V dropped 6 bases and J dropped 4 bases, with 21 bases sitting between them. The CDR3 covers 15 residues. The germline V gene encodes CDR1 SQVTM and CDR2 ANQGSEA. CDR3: CSVGREGKRGTEAFF. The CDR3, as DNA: TGCAGCGTAGGCAGGGAAGGTAAACGAGGCACTGAAGCTTTCTTT.

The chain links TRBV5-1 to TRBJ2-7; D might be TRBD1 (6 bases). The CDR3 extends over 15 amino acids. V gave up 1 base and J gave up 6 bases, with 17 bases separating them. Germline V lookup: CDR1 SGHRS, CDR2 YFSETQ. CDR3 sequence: CASSLRSLVQGEQYF. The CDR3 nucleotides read TGCGCCAGCAGCTTGAGAAGTCTTGTACAGGGCGAGCAGTACTTC. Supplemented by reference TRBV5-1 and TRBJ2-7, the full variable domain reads KAGVTQTPRYLIKTRGQQVTLSCSPISGHRSVSWYQQTPGQGLQFLFEYFSETQRNKGNFPGRFSGRQFSNSRSEMNVSTLELGDSALYLCASSLRSLVQGEQYFGPGTRLTVT.

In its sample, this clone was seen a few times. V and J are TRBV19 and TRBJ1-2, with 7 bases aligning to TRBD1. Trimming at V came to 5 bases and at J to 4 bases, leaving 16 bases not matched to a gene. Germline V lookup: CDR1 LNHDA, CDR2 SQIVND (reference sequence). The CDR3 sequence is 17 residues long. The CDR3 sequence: CASSPDAPGQKLYGYTF. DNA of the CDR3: TGTGCCAGTAGTCCAGACGCCCCGGGACAGAAGCTCTATGGCTACACCTTC.

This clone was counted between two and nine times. The CDR3 region is CASSVEASGRGDTQYF. The CDR3, as DNA: TGTGCCAGCAGCGTAGAGGCTAGCGGGAGGGGAGATACGCAGTATTTT. This sequence joins TRBV9 and TRBJ2-3; 12 bases map to TRBD2. J gave up 5 bases and V 0 bases, and 4 bases lay outside the gene matches. This CDR3 contains 16 residues. Germline lookup yields CDR1 SGDLS and CDR2 YYNGEE.

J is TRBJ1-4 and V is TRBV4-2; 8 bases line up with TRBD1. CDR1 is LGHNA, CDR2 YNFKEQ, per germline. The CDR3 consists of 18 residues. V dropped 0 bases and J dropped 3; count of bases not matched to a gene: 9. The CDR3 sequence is CASSQDRFRGPANEKLFF. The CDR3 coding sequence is TGTGCCAGCAGCCAAGATCGGTTCAGGGGGCCGGCTAATGAAAAACTGTTTTTT.

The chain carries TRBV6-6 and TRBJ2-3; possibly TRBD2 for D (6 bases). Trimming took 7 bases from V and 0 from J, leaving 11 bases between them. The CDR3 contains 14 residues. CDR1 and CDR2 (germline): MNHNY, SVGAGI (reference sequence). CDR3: CASTWAGSTDTQYF. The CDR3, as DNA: TGTGCCAGCACCTGGGCGGGGAGCACAGATACGCAGTATTTT.

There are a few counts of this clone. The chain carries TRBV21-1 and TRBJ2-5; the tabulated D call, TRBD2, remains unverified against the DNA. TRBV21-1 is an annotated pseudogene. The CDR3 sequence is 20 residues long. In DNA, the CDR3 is TGTGCCAGCAGCAAAGTGGCTAGCGGGAGGTACAACAGGAGTGTCGAGACCCAGTACTTC. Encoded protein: CASSKVASGRYNRSVETQYF.

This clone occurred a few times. The CDR3 region has the DNA TGTGCCATCAGGGCCCAGAATAGCGGGGACAGAAATGAGCAGTTCTTC. This encodes CAIRAQNSGDRNEQFF. V gene TRBV10-3 combines with J gene TRBJ2-1, with D possibly matching TRBD2 (8 bases). This CDR3 has 16 residues. V dropped 6 bases and J dropped 7 bases, with 22 bases sitting between them. CDR1 and CDR2 from the germline V gene are ENHRY and SYGVKD.

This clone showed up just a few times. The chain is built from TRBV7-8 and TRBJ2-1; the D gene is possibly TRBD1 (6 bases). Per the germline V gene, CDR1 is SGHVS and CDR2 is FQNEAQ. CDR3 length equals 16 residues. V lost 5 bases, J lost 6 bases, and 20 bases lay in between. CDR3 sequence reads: CASSARTGSPSNEQFF. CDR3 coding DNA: TGTGCCAGCAGCGCTCGAACAGGGTCTCCCTCCAATGAGCAGTTCTTC.

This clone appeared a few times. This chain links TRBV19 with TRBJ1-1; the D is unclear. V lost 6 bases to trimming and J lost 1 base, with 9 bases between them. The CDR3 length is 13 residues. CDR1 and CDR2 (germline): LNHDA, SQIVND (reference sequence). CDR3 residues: CASRLGANTEAFF. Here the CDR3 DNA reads TGTGCCAGTAGATTGGGCGCGAACACTGAAGCTTTCTTT.

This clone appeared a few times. As DNA, the CDR3 is TGTGCCAGCAGCTCGTTGACAGGTAGCAATCAGCCCCAGCATTTT. It translates to CASSSLTGSNQPQHF. This rearrangement joins TRBV11-2 to TRBJ1-5, with D tentatively TRBD1 (6 bases). Germline values: CDR1 SGHAT, CDR2 FQNNGV. Trimming cost V 4 bases and J 0 bases, with 10 bases left between them. CDR3 size: 15 residues.

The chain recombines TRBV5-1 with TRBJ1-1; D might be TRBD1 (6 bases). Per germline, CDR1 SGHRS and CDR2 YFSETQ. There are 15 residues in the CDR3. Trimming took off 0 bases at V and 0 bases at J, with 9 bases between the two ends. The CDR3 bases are TGCGCCAGCAGCTTGGTTGGACAGTTGAACACTGAAGCTTTCTTT. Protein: CASSLVGQLNTEAFF.

The CDR3 loop is CASSISGPGRPQHF. DNA for the CDR3: TGTGCCAGTAGTATCTCAGGCCCGGGGAGGCCCCAGCATTTT. The rearrangement uses TRBV19 and TRBJ1-5; no clear D gene. Deletions cut 3 bases from V and 9 bases from J, with 15 bases between. CDR3 length: 14 residues. CDR1 is LNHDA and CDR2 is SQIVND in the germline V gene (reference sequence). Together with reference TRBV19 and TRBJ1-5, the CDR3 gives the full variable domain: DGGITQSPKYLFRKEGQNVTLSCEQNLNHDAMYWYRQDPGQGLRLIYYSQIVNDFQKGDIAEGYSVSREKKESFPLTVTSAQKNPTAFYLCASSISGPGRPQHFGDGTRLSIL.

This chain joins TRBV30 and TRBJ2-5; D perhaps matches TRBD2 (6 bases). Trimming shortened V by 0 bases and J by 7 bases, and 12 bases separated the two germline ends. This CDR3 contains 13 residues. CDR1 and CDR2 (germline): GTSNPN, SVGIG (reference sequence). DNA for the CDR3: TGTGCCTGGAGTGTACAGCAGGGAGGGACCCAGTACTTC. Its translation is CAWSVQQGGTQYF. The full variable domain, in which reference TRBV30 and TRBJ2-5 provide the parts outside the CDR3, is SQTIHQWPATLVQPVGSPLSLECTVEGTSNPNLYWYRQAAGRGLQLLFYSVGIGQISSEVPQNLSASRPQDRQFILSSKKLLLSDSGFYLCAWSVQQGGTQYFGPGTRLLVL.

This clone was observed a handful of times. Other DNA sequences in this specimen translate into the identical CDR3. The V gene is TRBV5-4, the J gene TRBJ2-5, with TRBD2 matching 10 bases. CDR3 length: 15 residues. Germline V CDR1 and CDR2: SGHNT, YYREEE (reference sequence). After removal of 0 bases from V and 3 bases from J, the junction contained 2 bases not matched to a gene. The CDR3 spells CASSLGGLAEETQYF. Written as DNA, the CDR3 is TGTGCCAGCAGCTTGGGTGGACTAGCGGAAGAGACCCAGTACTTC.

CDR3 sequence: CASSNRDRPPYEQYF. For the CDR3, the DNA is TGTGCCAGCAGCAACCGGGACAGACCACCCTACGAGCAGTACTTC. This rearrangement joins TRBV7-2 to TRBJ2-7, with TRBD1 matching over 7 bases. There are 15 residues in the CDR3. Germline CDR1 SGHTA, CDR2 FQGNSA. Germline trimming cut 5 bases from V and 2 bases from J; bases unmatched to any gene: 9. Full variable domain (missing parts from reference TRBV7-2 and TRBJ2-7): GAGVSQSPSNKVTEKGKDVELRCDPISGHTALYWYRQSLGQGLEFLIYFQGNSAPDKSGLPSDRFSAERTGGSVSTLTIQRTQQEDSAVYLCASSNRDRPPYEQYFGPGTRLTVT.

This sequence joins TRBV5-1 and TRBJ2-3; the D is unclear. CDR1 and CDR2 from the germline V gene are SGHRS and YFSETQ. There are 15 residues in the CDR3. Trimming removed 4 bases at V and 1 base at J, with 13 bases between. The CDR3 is CASSLSPGGTDTQYF. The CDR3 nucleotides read TGCGCCAGCAGCCTATCACCGGGTGGCACAGATACGCAGTATTTT. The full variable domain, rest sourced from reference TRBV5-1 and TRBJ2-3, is KAGVTQTPRYLIKTRGQQVTLSCSPISGHRSVSWYQQTPGQGLQFLFEYFSETQRNKGNFPGRFSGRQFSNSRSEMNVSTLELGDSALYLCASSLSPGGTDTQYFGPGTRLTVL.

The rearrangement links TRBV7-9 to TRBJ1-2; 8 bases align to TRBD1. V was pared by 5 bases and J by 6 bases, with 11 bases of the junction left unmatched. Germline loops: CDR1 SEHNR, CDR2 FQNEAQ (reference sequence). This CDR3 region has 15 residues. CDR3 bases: TGTGCCAGCAGCGCCCCAGGACAGGGCCTTGATGGCTACACCTTC. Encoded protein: CASSAPGQGLDGYTF.

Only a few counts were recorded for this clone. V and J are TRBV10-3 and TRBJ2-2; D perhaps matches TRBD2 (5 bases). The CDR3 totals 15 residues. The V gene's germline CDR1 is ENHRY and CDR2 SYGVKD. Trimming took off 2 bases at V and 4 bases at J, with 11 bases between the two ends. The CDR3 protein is CAISEASFGTGELFF. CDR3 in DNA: TGTGCCATCAGTGAGGCTAGCTTCGGCACCGGGGAGCTGTTTTTT.

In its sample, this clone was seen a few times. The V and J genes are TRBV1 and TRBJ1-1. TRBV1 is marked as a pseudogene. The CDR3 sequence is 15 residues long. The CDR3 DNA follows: TGCACCAGCAGCCAAGAACTACGTAAGAACACTGAAGCTTTCTTT. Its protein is CTSSQELRKNTEAFF.

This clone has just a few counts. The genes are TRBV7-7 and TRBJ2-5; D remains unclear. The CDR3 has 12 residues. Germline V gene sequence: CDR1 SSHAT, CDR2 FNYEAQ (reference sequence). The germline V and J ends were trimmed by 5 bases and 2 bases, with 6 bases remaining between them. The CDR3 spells CASSPSQETQYF. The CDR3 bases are TGTGCCAGCAGCCCTAGTCAAGAGACCCAGTACTTC.

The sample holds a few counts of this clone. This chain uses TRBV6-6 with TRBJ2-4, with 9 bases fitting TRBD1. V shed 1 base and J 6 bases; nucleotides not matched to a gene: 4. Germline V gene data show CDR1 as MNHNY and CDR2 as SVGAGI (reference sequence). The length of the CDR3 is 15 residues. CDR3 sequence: CASSYWTGVRNIQYF. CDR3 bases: TGTGCCAGCAGTTACTGGACAGGGGTGAGAAACATTCAGTACTTC.

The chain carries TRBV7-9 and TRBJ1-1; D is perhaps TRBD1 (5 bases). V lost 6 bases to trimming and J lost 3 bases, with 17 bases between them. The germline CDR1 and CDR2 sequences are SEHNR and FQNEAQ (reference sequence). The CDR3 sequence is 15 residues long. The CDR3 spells CASSLPTLGDTEAFF. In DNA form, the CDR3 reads TGTGCCAGCAGTTTACCGACCTTAGGGGACACTGAAGCTTTCTTT.

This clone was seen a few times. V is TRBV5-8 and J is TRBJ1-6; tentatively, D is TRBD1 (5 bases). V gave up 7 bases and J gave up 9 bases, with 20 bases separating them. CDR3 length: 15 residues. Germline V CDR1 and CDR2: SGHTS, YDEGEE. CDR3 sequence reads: CASRWIRGFGSPLHF. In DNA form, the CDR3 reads TGTGCCAGCCGATGGATTCGGGGGTTTGGTTCACCCCTCCACTTT.

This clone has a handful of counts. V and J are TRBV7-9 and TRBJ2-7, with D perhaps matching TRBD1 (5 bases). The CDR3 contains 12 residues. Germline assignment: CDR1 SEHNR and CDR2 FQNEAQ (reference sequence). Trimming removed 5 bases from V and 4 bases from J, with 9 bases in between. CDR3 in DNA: TGTGCCAGCAGCCAGGGTAGTTACGAGCAGTACTTC. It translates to CASSQGSYEQYF.

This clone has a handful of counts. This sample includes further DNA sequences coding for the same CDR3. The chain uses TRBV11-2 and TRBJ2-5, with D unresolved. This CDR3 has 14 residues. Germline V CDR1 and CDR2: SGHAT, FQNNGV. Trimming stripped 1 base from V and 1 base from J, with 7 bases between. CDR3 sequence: CASSLGAGQETQYF. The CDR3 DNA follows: TGTGCCAGCAGCTTAGGGGCAGGCCAAGAGACCCAGTACTTC.